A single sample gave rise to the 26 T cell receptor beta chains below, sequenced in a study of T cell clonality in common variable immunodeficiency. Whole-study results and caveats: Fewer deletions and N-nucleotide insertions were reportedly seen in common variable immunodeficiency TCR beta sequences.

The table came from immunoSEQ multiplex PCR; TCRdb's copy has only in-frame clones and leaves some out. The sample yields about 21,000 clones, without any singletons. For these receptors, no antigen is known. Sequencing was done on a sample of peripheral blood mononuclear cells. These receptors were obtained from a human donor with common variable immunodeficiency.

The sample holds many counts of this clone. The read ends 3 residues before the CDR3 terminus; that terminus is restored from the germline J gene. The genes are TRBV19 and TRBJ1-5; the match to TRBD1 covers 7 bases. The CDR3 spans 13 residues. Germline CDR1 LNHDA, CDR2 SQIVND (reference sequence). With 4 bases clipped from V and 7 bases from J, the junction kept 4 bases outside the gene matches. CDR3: CASSSTGDQPQHF. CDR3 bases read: TGTGCCAGTAGTAGTACAGGGGACCAGCCC.

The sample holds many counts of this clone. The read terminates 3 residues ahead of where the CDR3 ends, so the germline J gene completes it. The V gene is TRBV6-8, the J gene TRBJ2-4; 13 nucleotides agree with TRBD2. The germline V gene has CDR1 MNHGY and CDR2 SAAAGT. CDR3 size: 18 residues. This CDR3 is CASSYEVTGTSGIGPQYF. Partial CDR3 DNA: TGTGCCAGCAGTTACGAGGTTACCGGGACTAGCGGGATTGGGCCT.

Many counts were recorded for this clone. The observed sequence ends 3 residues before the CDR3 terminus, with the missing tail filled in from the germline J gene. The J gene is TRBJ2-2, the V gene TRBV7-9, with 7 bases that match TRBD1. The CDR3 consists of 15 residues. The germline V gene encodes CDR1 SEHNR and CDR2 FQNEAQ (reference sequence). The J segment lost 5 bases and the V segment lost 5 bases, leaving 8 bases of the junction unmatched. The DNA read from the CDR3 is TGTGCCAGCAGCAAAAACAGGGGTGGAACCGGGGAG. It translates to CASSKNRGGTGE. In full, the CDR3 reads CASSKNRGGTGELFF.

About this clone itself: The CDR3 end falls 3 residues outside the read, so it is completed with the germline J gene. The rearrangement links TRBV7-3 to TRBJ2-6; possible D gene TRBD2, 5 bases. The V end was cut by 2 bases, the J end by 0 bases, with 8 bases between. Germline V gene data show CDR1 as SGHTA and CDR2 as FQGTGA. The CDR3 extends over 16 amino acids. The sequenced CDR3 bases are TGTGCCAGCAGCTTAGGACTTGGCTCTGGGGCCAACGTC. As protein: CASSLGLGSGANV. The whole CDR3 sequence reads CASSLGLGSGANVLTF. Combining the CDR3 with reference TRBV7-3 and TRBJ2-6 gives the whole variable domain GAGVSQTPSNKVTEKGKYVELRCDPISGHTALYWYRQSLGQGPEFLIYFQGTGAADDSGLPNDRFFAVRPEGSVSTLKIQRTERGDSAVYLCASSLGLGSGANVLTFGAGSRLTVL.

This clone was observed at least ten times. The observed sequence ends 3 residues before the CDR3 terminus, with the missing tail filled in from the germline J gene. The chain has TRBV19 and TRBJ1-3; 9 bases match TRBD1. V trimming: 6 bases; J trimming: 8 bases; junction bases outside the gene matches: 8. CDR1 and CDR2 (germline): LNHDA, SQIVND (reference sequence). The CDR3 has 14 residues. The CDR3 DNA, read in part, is TGTGCCAGTAGAAACCGGGACAGGGAATACACC. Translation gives CASRNRDREYT. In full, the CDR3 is CASRNRDREYTIYF.

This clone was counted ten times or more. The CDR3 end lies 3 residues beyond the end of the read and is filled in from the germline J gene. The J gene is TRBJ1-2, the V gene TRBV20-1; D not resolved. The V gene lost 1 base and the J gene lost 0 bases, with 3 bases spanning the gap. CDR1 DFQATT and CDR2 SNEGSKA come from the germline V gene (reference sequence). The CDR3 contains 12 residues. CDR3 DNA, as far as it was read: TGCAGTGCTAGAGTAGCTAACTATGGC. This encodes CSARVANYG. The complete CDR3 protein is CSARVANYGYTF.

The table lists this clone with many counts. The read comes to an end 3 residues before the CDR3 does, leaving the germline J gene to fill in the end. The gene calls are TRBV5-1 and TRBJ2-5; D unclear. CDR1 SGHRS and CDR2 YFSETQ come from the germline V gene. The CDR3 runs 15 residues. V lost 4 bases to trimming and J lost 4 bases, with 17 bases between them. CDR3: CASSPRPVGRETQYF. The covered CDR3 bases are TGCGCCAGCAGCCCCCGCCCCGTAGGGCGAGAGACC.

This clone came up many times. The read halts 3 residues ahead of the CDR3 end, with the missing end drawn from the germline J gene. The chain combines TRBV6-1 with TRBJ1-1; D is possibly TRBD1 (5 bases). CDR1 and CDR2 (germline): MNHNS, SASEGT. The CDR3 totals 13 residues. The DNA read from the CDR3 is TGTGCCAGCAGTGAATACCAGGGATCGGCG. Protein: CASSEYQGSA. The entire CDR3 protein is CASSEYQGSAAFF.

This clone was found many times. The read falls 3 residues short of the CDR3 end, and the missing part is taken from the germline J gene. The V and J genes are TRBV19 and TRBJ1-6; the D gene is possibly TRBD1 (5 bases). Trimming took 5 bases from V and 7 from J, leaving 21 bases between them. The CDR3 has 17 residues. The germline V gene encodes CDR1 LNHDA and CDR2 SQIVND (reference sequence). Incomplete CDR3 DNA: TGTGCCAGTAGTCCCCCCCGACAGTCCAGGAGAAATTCACCC. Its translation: CASSPPRQSRRNSP. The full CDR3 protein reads CASSPPRQSRRNSPLHF. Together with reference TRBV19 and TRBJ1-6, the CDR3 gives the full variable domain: DGGITQSPKYLFRKEGQNVTLSCEQNLNHDAMYWYRQDPGQGLRLIYYSQIVNDFQKGDIAEGYSVSREKKESFPLTVTSAQKNPTAFYLCASSPPRQSRRNSPLHFGNGTRLTVT.

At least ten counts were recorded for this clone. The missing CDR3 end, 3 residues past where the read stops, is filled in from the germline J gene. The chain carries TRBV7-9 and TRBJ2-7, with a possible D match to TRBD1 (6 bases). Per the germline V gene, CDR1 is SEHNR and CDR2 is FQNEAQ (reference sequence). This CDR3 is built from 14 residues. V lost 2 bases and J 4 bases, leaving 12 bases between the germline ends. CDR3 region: CASSLSQGWYEQYF. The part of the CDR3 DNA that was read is TGTGCCAGCAGCTTATCCCAGGGGTGGTACGAG.

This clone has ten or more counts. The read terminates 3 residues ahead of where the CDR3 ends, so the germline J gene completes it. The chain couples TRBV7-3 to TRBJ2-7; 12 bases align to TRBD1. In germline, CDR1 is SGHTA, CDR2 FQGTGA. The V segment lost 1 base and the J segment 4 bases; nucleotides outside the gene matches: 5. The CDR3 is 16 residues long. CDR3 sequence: CASSLNKGQGAYEQYF. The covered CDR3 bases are TGTGCCAGCAGCTTAAATAAGGGACAGGGGGCGTACGAG.

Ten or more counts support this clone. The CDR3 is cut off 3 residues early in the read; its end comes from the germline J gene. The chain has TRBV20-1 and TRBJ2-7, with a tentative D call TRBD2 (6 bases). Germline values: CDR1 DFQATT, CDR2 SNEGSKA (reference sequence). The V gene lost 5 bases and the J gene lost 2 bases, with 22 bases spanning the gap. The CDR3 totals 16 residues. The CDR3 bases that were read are TGCAGTGCTCCCATATGGGTCGGGGGTTCCCCCTACGAG. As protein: CSAPIWVGGSPYE. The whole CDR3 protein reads CSAPIWVGGSPYEQYF.

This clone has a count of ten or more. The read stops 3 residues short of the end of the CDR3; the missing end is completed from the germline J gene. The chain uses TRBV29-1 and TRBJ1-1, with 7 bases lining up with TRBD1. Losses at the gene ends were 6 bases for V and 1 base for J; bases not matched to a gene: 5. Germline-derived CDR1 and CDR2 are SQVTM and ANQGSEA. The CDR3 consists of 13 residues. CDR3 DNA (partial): TGCAGCGTCGGGACAGTAACGAACACTGAA. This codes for CSVGTVTNTE. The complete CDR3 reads CSVGTVTNTEAFF.

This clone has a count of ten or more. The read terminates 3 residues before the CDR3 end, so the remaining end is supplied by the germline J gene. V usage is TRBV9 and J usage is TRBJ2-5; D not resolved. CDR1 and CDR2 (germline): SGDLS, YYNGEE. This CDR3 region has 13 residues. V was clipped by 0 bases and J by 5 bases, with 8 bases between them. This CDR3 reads CASSVEGYETQYF. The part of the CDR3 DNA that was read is TGTGCCAGCAGCGTAGAAGGGTACGAGACC. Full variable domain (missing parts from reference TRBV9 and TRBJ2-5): DSGVTQTPKHLITATGQRVTLRCSPRSGDLSVYWYQQSLDQGLQFLIQYYNGEERAKGNILERFSAQQFPDLHSELNLSSLELGDSALYFCASSVEGYETQYFGPGTRLLVL.

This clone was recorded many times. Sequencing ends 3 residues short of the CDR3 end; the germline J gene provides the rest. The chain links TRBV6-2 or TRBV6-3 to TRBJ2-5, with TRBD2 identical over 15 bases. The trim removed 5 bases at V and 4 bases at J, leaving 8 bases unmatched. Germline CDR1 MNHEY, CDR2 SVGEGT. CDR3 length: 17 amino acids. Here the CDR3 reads CASSPGLAGGILETQYF. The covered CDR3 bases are TGTGCCAGCAGTCCCGGACTAGCGGGGGGGATACTAGAGACC.

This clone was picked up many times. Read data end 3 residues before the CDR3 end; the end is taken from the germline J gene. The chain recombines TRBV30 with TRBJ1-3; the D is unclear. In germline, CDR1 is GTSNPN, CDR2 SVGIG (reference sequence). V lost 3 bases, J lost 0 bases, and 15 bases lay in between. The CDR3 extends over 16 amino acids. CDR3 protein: CAWRGRVSSSGNTIYF. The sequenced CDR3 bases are TGTGCCTGGAGGGGTAGGGTCAGCAGCTCTGGAAACACC.

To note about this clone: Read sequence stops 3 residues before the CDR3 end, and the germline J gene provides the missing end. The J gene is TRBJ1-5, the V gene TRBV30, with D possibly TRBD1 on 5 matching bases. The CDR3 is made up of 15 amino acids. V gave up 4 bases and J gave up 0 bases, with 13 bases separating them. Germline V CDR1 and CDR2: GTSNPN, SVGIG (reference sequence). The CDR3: CAWKGQGISNQPQHF. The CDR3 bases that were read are TGTGCCTGGAAAGGACAAGGAATTAGCAATCAGCCC. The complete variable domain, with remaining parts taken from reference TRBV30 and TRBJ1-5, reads SQTIHQWPATLVQPVGSPLSLECTVEGTSNPNLYWYRQAAGRGLQLLFYSVGIGQISSEVPQNLSASRPQDRQFILSSKKLLLSDSGFYLCAWKGQGISNQPQHFGDGTRLSIL.

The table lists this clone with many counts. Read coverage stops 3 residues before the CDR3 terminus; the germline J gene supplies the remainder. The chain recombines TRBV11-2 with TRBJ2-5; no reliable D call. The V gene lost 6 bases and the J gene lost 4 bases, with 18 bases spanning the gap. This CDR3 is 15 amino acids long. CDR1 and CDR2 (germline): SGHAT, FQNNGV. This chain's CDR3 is CASSTGPIGGETQYF. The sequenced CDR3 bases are TGTGCCAGCAGTACTGGCCCTATTGGCGGAGAGACC.

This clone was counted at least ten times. The CDR3 sequence: CASADTNQPQHF. The sequenced CDR3 bases are TGTGCCAGCGCAGACACCAATCAGCCC. The chain employs TRBV28 and TRBJ1-5; D is undetermined. The read terminates 3 residues before the CDR3 end, so the remaining end is supplied by the germline J gene. V gave up 8 bases and J gave up 3 bases, with 8 bases separating them. CDR1 and CDR2 from the germline V gene are MDHEN and SYDVKM. CDR3 length equals 12 residues.

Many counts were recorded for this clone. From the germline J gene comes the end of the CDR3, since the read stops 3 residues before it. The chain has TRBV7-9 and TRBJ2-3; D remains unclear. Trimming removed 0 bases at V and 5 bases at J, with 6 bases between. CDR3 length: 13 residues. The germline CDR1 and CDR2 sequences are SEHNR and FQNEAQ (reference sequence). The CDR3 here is CASSLAGLDTQYF. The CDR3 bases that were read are TGTGCCAGCAGCTTAGCTGGCCTAGATACG.

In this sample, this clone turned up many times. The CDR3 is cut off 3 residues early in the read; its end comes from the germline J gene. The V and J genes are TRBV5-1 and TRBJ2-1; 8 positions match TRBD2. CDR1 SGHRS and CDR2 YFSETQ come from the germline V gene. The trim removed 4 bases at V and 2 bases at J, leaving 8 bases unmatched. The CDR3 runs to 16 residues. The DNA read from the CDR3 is TGCGCCAGCAGCCCTCCCCGGGGGGGGGCCTACAATGAG. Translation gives CASSPPRGGAYNE. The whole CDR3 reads CASSPPRGGAYNEQFF.

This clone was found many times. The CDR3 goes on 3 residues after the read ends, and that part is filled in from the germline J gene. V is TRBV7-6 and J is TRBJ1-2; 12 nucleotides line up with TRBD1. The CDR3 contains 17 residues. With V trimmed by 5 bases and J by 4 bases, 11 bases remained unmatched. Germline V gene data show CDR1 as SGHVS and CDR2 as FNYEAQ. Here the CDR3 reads CASSPQEGDRGLYGYTF. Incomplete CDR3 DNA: TGTGCCAGCAGCCCCCAGGAGGGGGACAGGGGGCTCTATGGC. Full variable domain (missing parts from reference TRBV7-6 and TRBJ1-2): GAGVSQSPRYKVTKRGQDVALRCDPISGHVSLYWYRQALGQGPEFLTYFNYEAQQDKSGLPNDRFSAERPEGSISTLTIQRTEQRDSAMYRCASSPQEGDRGLYGYTFGSGTRLTVV.

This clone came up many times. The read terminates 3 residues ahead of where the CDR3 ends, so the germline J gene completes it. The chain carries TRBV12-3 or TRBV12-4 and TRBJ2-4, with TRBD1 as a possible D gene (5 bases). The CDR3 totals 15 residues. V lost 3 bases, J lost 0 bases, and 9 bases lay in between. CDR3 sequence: CASSLAGIAKNIQYF. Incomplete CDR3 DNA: TGTGCCAGCAGTTTGGCAGGGATAGCCAAAAACATT.

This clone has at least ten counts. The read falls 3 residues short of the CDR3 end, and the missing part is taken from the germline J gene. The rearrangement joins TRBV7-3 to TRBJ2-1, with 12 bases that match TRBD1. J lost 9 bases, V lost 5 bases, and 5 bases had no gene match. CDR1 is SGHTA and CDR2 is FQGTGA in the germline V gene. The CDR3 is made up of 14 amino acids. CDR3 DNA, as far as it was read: TGTGCCAGCAGCCCAGGGACAGGGGGCAGTGAG. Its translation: CASSPGTGGSE. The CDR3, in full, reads CASSPGTGGSEQFF.

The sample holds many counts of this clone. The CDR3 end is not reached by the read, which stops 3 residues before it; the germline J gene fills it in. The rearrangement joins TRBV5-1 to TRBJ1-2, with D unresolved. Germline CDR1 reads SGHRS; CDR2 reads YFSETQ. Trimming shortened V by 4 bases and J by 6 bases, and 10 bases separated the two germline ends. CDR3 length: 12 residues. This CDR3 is CASSKDRDGYTF. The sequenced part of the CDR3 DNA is TGCGCCAGCAGCAAAGATCGGGATGGC.

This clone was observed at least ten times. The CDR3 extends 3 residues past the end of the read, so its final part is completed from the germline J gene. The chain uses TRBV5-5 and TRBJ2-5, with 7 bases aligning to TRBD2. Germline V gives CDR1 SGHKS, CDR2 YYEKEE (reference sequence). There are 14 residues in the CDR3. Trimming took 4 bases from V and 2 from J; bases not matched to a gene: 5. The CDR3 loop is CASSRPSGQETQYF. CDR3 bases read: TGTGCCAGCAGCCGCCCTAGCGGACAAGAGACC. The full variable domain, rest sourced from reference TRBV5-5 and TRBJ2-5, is DAGVTQSPTHLIKTRGQQVTLRCSPISGHKSVSWYQQVLGQGPQFIFQYYEKEERGRGNFPDRFSARQFPNYSSELNVNALLLGDSALYLCASSRPSGQETQYFGPGTRLLVL.